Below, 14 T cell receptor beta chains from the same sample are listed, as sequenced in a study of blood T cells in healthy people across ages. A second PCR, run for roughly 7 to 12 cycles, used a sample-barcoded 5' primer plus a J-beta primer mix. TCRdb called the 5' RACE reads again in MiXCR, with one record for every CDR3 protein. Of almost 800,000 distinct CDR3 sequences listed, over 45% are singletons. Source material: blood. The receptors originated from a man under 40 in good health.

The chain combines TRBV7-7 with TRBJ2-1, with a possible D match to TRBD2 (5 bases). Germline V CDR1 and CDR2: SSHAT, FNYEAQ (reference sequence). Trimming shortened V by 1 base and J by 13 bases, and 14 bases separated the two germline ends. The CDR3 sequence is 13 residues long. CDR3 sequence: CASSLESTTVQFF. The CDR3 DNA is TGTGCCAGCAGCTTAGAGTCGACTACGGTTCAGTTCTTC. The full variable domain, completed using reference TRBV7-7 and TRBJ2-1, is GAGVSQSPRYKVTKRGQDVTLRCDPISSHATLYWYQQALGQGPEFLTYFNYEAQPDKSGLPSDRFSAERPEGSISTLTIQRTEQRDSAMYRCASSLESTTVQFFGPGTRLTVL.

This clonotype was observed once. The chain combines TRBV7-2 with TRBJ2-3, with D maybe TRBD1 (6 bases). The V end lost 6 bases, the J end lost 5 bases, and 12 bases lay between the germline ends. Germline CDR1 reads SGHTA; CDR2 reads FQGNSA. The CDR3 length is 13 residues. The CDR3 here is CASSTDRRDTQYF. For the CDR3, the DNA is TGTGCCAGCAGTACCGACAGGCGAGATACGCAGTATTTT. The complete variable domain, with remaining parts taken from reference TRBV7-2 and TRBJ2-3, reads GAGVSQSPSNKVTEKGKDVELRCDPISGHTALYWYRQSLGQGLEFLIYFQGNSAPDKSGLPSDRFSAERTGGSVSTLTIQRTQQEDSAVYLCASSTDRRDTQYFGPGTRLTVL.

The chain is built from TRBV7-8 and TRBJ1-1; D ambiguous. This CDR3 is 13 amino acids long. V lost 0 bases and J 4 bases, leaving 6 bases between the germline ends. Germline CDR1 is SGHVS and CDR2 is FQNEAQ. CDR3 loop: CASSLAKPTEAFF. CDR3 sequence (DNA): TGTGCCAGCAGCTTAGCCAAGCCCACTGAAGCTTTCTTT.

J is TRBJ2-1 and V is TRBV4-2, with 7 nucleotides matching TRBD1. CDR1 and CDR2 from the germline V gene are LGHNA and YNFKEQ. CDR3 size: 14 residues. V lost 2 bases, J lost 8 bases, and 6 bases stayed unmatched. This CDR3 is CASSQPEGAHEQFF. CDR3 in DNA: TGTGCCAGCAGCCAACCAGAGGGGGCGCATGAGCAGTTCTTC.

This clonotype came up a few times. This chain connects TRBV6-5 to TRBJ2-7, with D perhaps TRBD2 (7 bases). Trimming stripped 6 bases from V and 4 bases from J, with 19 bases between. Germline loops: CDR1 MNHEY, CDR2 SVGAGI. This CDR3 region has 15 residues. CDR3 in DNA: TGTGCCAGCAGACCAGTTGGGGGGGCCCCATACGAGCAGTACTTC. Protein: CASRPVGGAPYEQYF.

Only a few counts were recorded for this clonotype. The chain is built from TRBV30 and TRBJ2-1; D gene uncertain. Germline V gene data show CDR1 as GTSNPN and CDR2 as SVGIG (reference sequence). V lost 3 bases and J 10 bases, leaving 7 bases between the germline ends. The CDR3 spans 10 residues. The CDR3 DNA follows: TGTGCCTGGAGCCTGGGGGAGCAGTTCTTC. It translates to CAWSLGEQFF.

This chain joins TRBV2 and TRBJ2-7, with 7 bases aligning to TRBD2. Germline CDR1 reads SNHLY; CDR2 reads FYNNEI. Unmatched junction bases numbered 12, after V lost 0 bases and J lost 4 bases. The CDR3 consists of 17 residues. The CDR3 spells CASSEAEGRGSRYEQYF. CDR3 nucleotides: TGTGCCAGCAGTGAAGCAGAGGGGCGGGGGAGCCGATACGAGCAGTACTTC.

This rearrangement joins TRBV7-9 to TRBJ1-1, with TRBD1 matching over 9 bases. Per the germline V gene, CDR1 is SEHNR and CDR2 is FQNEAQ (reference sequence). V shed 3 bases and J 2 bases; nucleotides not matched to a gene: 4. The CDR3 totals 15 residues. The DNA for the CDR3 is TGTGCCAGCAGCTTCCGGACAGGGGTAAACACTGAAGCTTTCTTT. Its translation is CASSFRTGVNTEAFF.

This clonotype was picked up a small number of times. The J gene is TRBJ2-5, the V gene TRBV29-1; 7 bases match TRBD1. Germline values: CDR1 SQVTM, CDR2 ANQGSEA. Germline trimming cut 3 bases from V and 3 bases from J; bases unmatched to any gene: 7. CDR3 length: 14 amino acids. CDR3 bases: TGCAGCGTTGATACCCGACAGGGTAAAGAGACCCAGTACTTC. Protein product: CSVDTRQGKETQYF.

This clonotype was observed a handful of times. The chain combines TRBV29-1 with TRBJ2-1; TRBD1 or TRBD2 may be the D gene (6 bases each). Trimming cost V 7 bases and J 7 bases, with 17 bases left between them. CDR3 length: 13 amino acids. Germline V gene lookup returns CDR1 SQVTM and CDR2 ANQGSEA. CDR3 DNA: TGCAGCGCACGCGGGACACGGGGTAATGAGCAGTTCTTC. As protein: CSARGTRGNEQFF.

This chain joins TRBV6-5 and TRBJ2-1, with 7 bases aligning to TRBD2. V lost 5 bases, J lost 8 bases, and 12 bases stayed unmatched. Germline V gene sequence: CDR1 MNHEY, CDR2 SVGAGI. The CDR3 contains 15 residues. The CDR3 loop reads CASSRAGFLSDEQFF. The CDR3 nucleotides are TGTGCCAGCAGTCGAGCGGGATTTCTATCGGATGAGCAGTTCTTC.

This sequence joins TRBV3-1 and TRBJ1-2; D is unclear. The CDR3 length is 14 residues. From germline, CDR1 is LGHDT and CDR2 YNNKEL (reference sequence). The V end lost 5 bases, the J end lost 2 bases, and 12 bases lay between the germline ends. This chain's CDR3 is CASSTFDINYGYTF. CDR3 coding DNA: TGTGCCAGCAGCACGTTTGATATCAACTATGGCTACACCTTC.

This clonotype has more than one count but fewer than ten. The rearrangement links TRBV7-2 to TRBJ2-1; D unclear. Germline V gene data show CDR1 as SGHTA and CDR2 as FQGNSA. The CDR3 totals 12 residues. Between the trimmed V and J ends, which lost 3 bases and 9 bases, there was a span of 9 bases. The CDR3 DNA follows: TGTGCCAGCAGCTTGAGAGGACGTGAGCAGTTCTTC. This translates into CASSLRGREQFF.

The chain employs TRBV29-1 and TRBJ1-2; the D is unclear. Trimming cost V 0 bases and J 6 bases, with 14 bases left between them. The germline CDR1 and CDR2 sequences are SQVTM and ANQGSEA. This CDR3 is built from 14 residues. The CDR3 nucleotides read TGCAGCGTTGAAGATCTTCACTGGAGGGATGGCTACACCTTC. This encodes CSVEDLHWRDGYTF.